Each of the 10 T cell receptor beta chains below was sequenced from the same sample in a study of CD8 T cells in Susac syndrome (dated by TCRdb to the late 2010s). Receptor amplification or capture employed the immunoSEQ multiplex PCR assay. RNA was extracted using the RNeasy kit, and about 0.45 to 1 ug of the RNA was reverse transcribed with random hexamers. The public sequencing data were trimmed at Q25 with fastp and processed into clonotypes with MiXCR by TCRdb, which kept only in-frame beta chains. Entries that share a CDR3 protein sequence are merged under the most common genes and DNA. The sample profile shows 150,000 to 180,000 distinct CDR3 sequences; roughly 94% of them were found once. 0.2% to 0.25% of the sample comes from the top ten. The sequencing sample was made of CD8+ T cells from PBMCs. These receptors all stem from a human donor with multiple sclerosis.

The genes are TRBV27 and TRBJ2-4; D is unclear. The CDR3 loop spans 12 amino acids. CDR1 and CDR2 from the germline V gene are MNHEY and SMNVEV (reference sequence). V lost 9 bases, J lost 0 bases, and 6 bases lay in between. The CDR3 loop is CASGLAKNIQYF. CDR3 DNA sequence: TGTGCCAGTGGGTTAGCCAAAAACATTCAGTACTTC.

The CDR3 nucleotides are TGCAGCGGGAAGGGGGGAAACATTCAGTACTTC. Amino acids: CSGKGGNIQYF. This chain uses TRBV29-1 with TRBJ2-4; D could derive from TRBD1 or TRBD2 (6 bases each). CDR3 length: 11 amino acids. Trimming removed 7 bases at V and 6 bases at J, with 10 bases between. Germline values: CDR1 SQVTM, CDR2 ANQGSEA.

The chain links TRBV7-9 to TRBJ2-1, with D possibly being TRBD1 or TRBD2 (5 bases each). Trimming took 5 bases from V and 5 from J, leaving 13 bases between them. The CDR3 has 14 residues. Germline assignment: CDR1 SEHNR and CDR2 FQNEAQ (reference sequence). This CDR3 is CASSATGTHNEQFF. DNA for the CDR3: TGTGCCAGCAGCGCGACCGGGACCCACAATGAGCAGTTCTTC. The full variable domain, its missing parts supplied by reference TRBV7-9 and TRBJ2-1, is DTGVSQNPRHKITKRGQNVTFRCDPISEHNRLYWYRQTLGQGPEFLTYFQNEAQLEKSRLLSDRFSAERPKGSFSTLEIQRTEQGDSAMYLCASSATGTHNEQFFGPGTRLTVL.

The chain has TRBV12-5 and TRBJ1-1; weak D call: TRBD1 (6 bases). Trimming cost V 4 bases and J 0 bases, with 9 bases left between them. Germline CDR1 is LGHNT and CDR2 is FRNRAP. The CDR3 sequence is 14 residues long. CDR3 loop: CASGSGQMNTEAFF. The CDR3 DNA reads as TGTGCTAGTGGTTCTGGACAGATGAACACTGAAGCTTTCTTT.

This clonotype was detected many times. V is TRBV27 and J is TRBJ2-7, with TRBD1 matching over 8 bases. CDR3 length equals 14 residues. In germline, CDR1 is MNHEY, CDR2 SMNVEV (reference sequence). J gave up 3 bases and V 3 bases, and 4 bases lay outside the gene matches. Here the CDR3 DNA reads TGTGCCAGCAGTTTGCAGGGGGCTAACTACGAGCAGTACTTC. Protein sequence: CASSLQGANYEQYF.

V is TRBV7-6 and J is TRBJ1-4, with 8 bases fitting TRBD1. CDR3 length: 19 amino acids. The V and J ends lost 3 bases and 10 bases, in that order; junction bases with no gene match: 22. Germline lookup yields CDR1 SGHVS and CDR2 FNYEAQ. The DNA for the CDR3 is TGTGCCAGCAGCTTGGGGAACAGGGGGTCTTCTTTATTCGTACGAAAACTGTTTTTT. The encoded protein is CASSLGNRGSSLFVRKLFF.

This rearrangement joins TRBV6-5 to TRBJ1-2; 9 bases align to TRBD1. The CDR3 is 13 residues long. Germline V gene sequence: CDR1 MNHEY, CDR2 SVGAGI. The J segment lost 6 bases and the V segment lost 6 bases, leaving 5 bases of the junction unmatched. The CDR3 sequence: CASREGQGDGYTF. The CDR3 DNA sequence: TGTGCCAGCAGGGAGGGACAGGGAGATGGCTACACCTTC.

The V call is TRBV27, the J call TRBJ1-1; 8 bases agree with TRBD1. Germline CDR1 MNHEY, CDR2 SMNVEV (reference sequence). V lost 5 bases to trimming and J lost 1 base; unmatched junction nucleotides: 3. CDR3 length equals 14 residues. This chain's CDR3 is CASSPRGQNTEAFF. CDR3 nucleotides: TGTGCCAGCAGTCCCAGGGGGCAGAACACTGAAGCTTTCTTT.

The rearrangement links TRBV10-3 to TRBJ1-1; no clear D. Germline V gene data show CDR1 as ENHRY and CDR2 as SYGVKD. There are 14 residues in the CDR3. With 0 bases removed from V and 6 bases from J, the gap between germline ends came to 11 bases. The CDR3 loop is CAISESSTSSEAFF. CDR3 nucleotides: TGTGCCATCAGTGAGTCCTCTACCAGCTCTGAAGCTTTCTTT.

The chain couples TRBV9 to TRBJ2-1, with D maybe TRBD1 (6 bases). This CDR3 has 14 residues. In germline, CDR1 is SGDLS, CDR2 YYNGEE. Trimming cost V 3 bases and J 5 bases, with 12 bases left between them. DNA of the CDR3: TGTGCCAGCAGCGAGAGTACAGGGAACAATGAGCAGTTCTTC. It translates to CASSESTGNNEQFF. Supplemented by reference TRBV9 and TRBJ2-1, the full variable domain reads DSGVTQTPKHLITATGQRVTLRCSPRSGDLSVYWYQQSLDQGLQFLIQYYNGEERAKGNILERFSAQQFPDLHSELNLSSLELGDSALYFCASSESTGNNEQFFGPGTRLTVL.